The next 3 T cell receptor beta chains were all read from a single sample in a study of CD8 T cells in Susac syndrome. A quantity of about 0.5 to 1 ug RNA underwent reverse transcription using random hexamers. Via MiXCR, TCRdb re-called the immunoSEQ multiplex PCR reads, giving one row per CDR3 protein. The data contain approximately 190,000 distinct CDR3 sequences, about 93% of them seen just once; the ten biggest clones take up 0.1%. Sequences were obtained from CD4+ T cells from PBMCs. The receptors derive from a human donor in good health.

This chain links TRBV2 with TRBJ2-5, with D perhaps matching TRBD2 (5 bases). The CDR3 is made up of 13 amino acids. V shed 8 bases and J shed 5 bases, with 15 bases lying between them. The germline gives CDR1 SNHLY, CDR2 FYNNEI. For the CDR3, the DNA is TGTGCCAGCGCTCTTAAGCGGTCCGAGACCCAGTACTTC. Its translation is CASALKRSETQYF.

V gene TRBV27 combines with J gene TRBJ2-6; 7 bases fit TRBD1. This CDR3 spans 16 amino acids. The junction had 7 bases not matched to a gene; V was cut back by 8 bases and J by 0 bases. Germline loops: CDR1 MNHEY, CDR2 SMNVEV (reference sequence). The DNA for the CDR3 is TGTGCCAGCCAGAATGGGGACAGCTCTGGGGCCAACGTCCTGACTTTC. Its translation is CASQNGDSSGANVLTF.

The rearrangement uses TRBV19 and TRBJ2-1; a weak D match, TRBD2 (6 bases). The CDR3 has 13 amino acids. Germline V CDR1 and CDR2: LNHDA, SQIVND (reference sequence). V gave up 5 bases and J gave up 9 bases, with 14 bases separating them. CDR3 in DNA: TGTGCCAGTAGTGTAGGAGGGACGGGTGAGCAGTTCTTC. Protein sequence: CASSVGGTGEQFF.